Shown below are 22 T cell receptor beta chains from a single sample sequenced in a study of cytomegalovirus exposure and HLA in healthy donors. PCR primers comprised 60 Vbeta and 13 Jbeta primers. Method: immunoSEQ multiplex PCR; TCRdb's copy keeps in-frame clones and lacks some. The table lists 100,000 to 150,000 clones, 81% of them singletons. The sequencing sample was made of PBMCs. These receptors all stem from a young man in good health and CMV-seronegative.

The V and J genes are TRBV28 and TRBJ2-5, with 8 bases that match TRBD1. CDR1 is MDHEN, CDR2 SYDVKM, per germline. V lost 6 bases and J lost 1; bases outside the gene matches: 10. This CDR3 contains 16 residues. The CDR3 spells CASSLRRTGIQETQYF. CDR3 bases: TGTGCCAGCAGCCTAAGAAGGACAGGGATCCAAGAGACCCAGTACTTC.

The chain recombines TRBV9 with TRBJ2-3, with 8 bases aligning to TRBD1. The CDR3 has 15 amino acids. CDR1 and CDR2 (germline): SGDLS, YYNGEE. V shed 7 bases and J 5 bases; nucleotides not matched to a gene: 12. The CDR3 sequence: CASAVEQGGGDTQYF. CDR3 in DNA: TGTGCCAGCGCGGTGGAACAGGGGGGAGGAGATACGCAGTATTTT.

The gene calls are TRBV27 and TRBJ2-6, with D possibly being TRBD1 (6 bases). Trimming took 7 bases from V and 0 from J, leaving 19 bases between them. CDR1 is MNHEY and CDR2 is SMNVEV in the germline V gene (reference sequence). The CDR3 runs to 18 residues. The CDR3 coding sequence is TGTGCCAGCAAAAAGTGGACGACGGGACACTCTGGGGCCAACGTCCTGACTTTC. As protein: CASKKWTTGHSGANVLTF.

The chain uses TRBV6-1 and TRBJ1-5; 9 bases match TRBD1. J lost 1 base, V lost 0 bases, and 7 bases had no gene match. Germline CDR1 reads MNHNS; CDR2 reads SASEGT. The CDR3 runs 18 residues. The CDR3: CASSEALQQGASNQPQHF. CDR3 nucleotides: TGTGCCAGCAGTGAAGCGCTTCAACAGGGGGCGAGCAATCAGCCCCAGCATTTT.

The gene calls are TRBV4-3 and TRBJ1-4; maybe TRBD1 (6 bases). V lost 0 bases and J 8 bases, leaving 13 bases between the germline ends. The CDR3 spans 15 residues. Germline V lookup: CDR1 LGHNA, CDR2 YSLEER. CDR3 sequence reads: CASSQDGGRGEKLFF. CDR3 in DNA: TGCGCCAGCAGCCAAGATGGGGGCCGCGGCGAAAAACTGTTTTTT.

V and J are TRBV7-8 and TRBJ1-2; D not certain. The V gene lost 2 bases and the J gene lost 2 bases, with 12 bases spanning the gap. CDR1 is SGHVS, CDR2 FQNEAQ, per germline. The CDR3 runs to 15 residues. As DNA, the CDR3 is TGTGCCAGCAGCTTATCTGTAACACCCAACTATGGCTACACCTTC. It specifies CASSLSVTPNYGYTF.

The chain links TRBV7-9 to TRBJ1-5; TRBD1 is a possible D gene (5 bases). The CDR3 sequence is 14 residues long. The germline V gene has CDR1 SEHNR and CDR2 FQNEAQ (reference sequence). Trimming pared 5 bases from V and 5 bases from J, leaving 13 bases between. CDR3 region: CASSPLGGDQPQHF. The CDR3 nucleotides are TGTGCCAGCAGCCCCCTGGGGGGGGATCAGCCCCAGCATTTT.

The rearrangement uses TRBV6-5 and TRBJ2-2; D uncertain. The CDR3 is 13 amino acids. V shed 0 bases and J shed 5 bases, with 4 bases lying between them. CDR1 and CDR2 from the germline V gene are MNHEY and SVGAGI. CDR3 loop: CASSYSGTGELFF. CDR3 bases: TGTGCCAGCAGTTACTCCGGTACCGGGGAGCTGTTTTTT.

The V and J genes are TRBV5-1 and TRBJ1-3, with a weak D call TRBD1 (5 bases). CDR3 length: 15 amino acids. CDR1 SGHRS and CDR2 YFSETQ come from the germline V gene. Deletions cut 0 bases from V and 0 bases from J, with 7 bases between. The DNA for the CDR3 is TGCGCCAGCAGCTTGGTTACAGGCTCTGGAAACACCATATATTTT. This sequence encodes CASSLVTGSGNTIYF.

This clone was detected only a few times. V usage is TRBV6-1 and J usage is TRBJ2-4; 8 nucleotides agree with TRBD1. This CDR3 has 16 amino acids. Germline CDR1 and CDR2: MNHNS and SASEGT. Trimming at V came to 4 bases and at J to 7 bases, leaving 12 bases not matched to a gene. DNA for the CDR3: TGTGCCAGCAGTGGGGGGCAGGGGGCTTTCGGGAACATTCAGTACTTC. Translating gives CASSGGQGAFGNIQYF.

The chain uses TRBV5-4 and TRBJ2-3, with 9 bases identical to TRBD1. Per germline, CDR1 SGHNT and CDR2 YYREEE (reference sequence). This CDR3 is built from 16 residues. The ends lost 4 bases at V and 3 bases at J; junction bases unmatched: 9. The CDR3 sequence is CASSGTGTGITDTQYF. CDR3 in DNA: TGTGCCAGCAGCGGAACCGGGACAGGGATTACAGATACGCAGTATTTT.

The V call is TRBV7-9, the J call TRBJ1-5, with D tentatively TRBD1 (5 bases). V was shortened by 0 bases and J by 6 bases, with 12 bases between the two germline ends. The CDR3 consists of 15 residues. The V gene's germline CDR1 is SEHNR and CDR2 FQNEAQ (reference sequence). CDR3 bases: TGTGCCAGCAGCTTAGCGGCGGGGGGTGGTCAGCCCCAGCATTTT. Translated, it gives CASSLAAGGGQPQHF.

The chain links TRBV19 to TRBJ2-3, with TRBD2 identical over 15 bases. The CDR3 runs 17 residues. The V gene's germline CDR1 is LNHDA and CDR2 SQIVND (reference sequence). The trim removed 7 bases at V and 8 bases at J, leaving 13 bases unmatched. CDR3 loop: CASNGRTSGGALGTQYF. The CDR3 DNA reads TGTGCCAGTAACGGGAGGACTAGCGGGGGGGCACTGGGTACGCAGTATTTT.

This chain connects TRBV5-4 to TRBJ1-1; the match to TRBD1 covers 7 bases. The ends lost 4 bases at V and 3 bases at J; junction bases unmatched: 3. This CDR3 contains 13 residues. Germline loops: CDR1 SGHNT, CDR2 YYREEE (reference sequence). Here the CDR3 reads CASSEQGDTEAFF. The CDR3, as DNA: TGTGCCAGCAGCGAGCAGGGGGACACTGAAGCTTTCTTT.

The chain combines TRBV19 with TRBJ1-6; 11 bases map to TRBD1. Germline CDR1 and CDR2: LNHDA and SQIVND (reference sequence). This CDR3 contains 16 residues. V dropped 3 bases and J dropped 9; count of bases not matched to a gene: 7. In DNA form, the CDR3 reads TGTGCCAGTAGTATCCAAACGGGACAGGGGGGTTCACCCCTCCACTTT. Protein sequence: CASSIQTGQGGSPLHF.

This rearrangement joins TRBV5-1 to TRBJ2-6, with D maybe TRBD2 (6 bases). The germline V gene encodes CDR1 SGHRS and CDR2 YFSETQ. The CDR3 totals 17 residues. Between the trimmed V and J ends, which lost 0 bases and 4 bases, there was a span of 14 bases. CDR3 coding DNA: TGCGCCAGCAGCTTGGAGGTGGCGGGGATGGGGGCCAACGTCCTGACTTTC. Encoded protein: CASSLEVAGMGANVLTF.

Only one count was recorded for this clone. This sequence joins TRBV9 and TRBJ2-7; D possibly corresponds to TRBD1 (6 bases). V shed 0 bases and J shed 3 bases, with 10 bases lying between them. CDR1 SGDLS and CDR2 YYNGEE come from the germline V gene. There are 14 residues in the CDR3. The CDR3 reads CASSVAGADYEQYF. CDR3 coding DNA: TGTGCCAGCAGCGTAGCAGGGGCGGACTACGAGCAGTACTTC.

Here the CDR3 reads CASSLTRNTEAFF. In DNA, the CDR3 is TGTGCCAGCAGCCTTACGAGGAACACTGAAGCTTTCTTT. The V gene is TRBV11-1, the J gene TRBJ1-1; no reliable D call. Germline values: CDR1 SGHAT, CDR2 FQDESV (reference sequence). The CDR3 loop spans 13 amino acids. V was shortened by 5 bases and J by 1 base, with 8 bases between the two germline ends.

CDR3 region: CASSPSLDYGYTF. In DNA form, the CDR3 reads TGTGCCAGCTCACCATCACTTGACTATGGCTACACCTTC. V is TRBV18 and J is TRBJ1-2; no definite D call. V lost 2 bases and J 3 bases, leaving 7 bases between the germline ends. CDR1 is KGHSH and CDR2 is LQKENI in the germline V gene. The CDR3 totals 13 residues.

The chain has TRBV7-9 and TRBJ2-7; D perhaps matches TRBD1 (5 bases). CDR1 is SEHNR and CDR2 is FQNEAQ in the germline V gene (reference sequence). V was cut by 1 base and J by 2 bases, with 15 bases left in between. This CDR3 is built from 16 residues. CDR3 nucleotide sequence: TGTGCCAGCAGCTTAGGGGTAGGTCAGGGAACCTACGAGCAGTACTTC. This codes for CASSLGVGQGTYEQYF.

The rearrangement joins TRBV4-3 to TRBJ2-3, with 7 bases aligning to TRBD2. Germline V lookup: CDR1 LGHNA, CDR2 YSLEER. The CDR3 runs 15 residues. The J segment lost 2 bases and the V segment lost 3 bases, leaving 5 bases of the junction unmatched. Written as DNA, the CDR3 is TGCGCCAGCAGCCATACAGCGGGGAACACAGATACGCAGTATTTT. Residues: CASSHTAGNTDTQYF.

This clone turned up a few times. The rearrangement links TRBV11-2 to TRBJ2-5, with TRBD2 identical over 7 bases. Trimming at V came to 4 bases and at J to 5 bases, leaving 10 bases not matched to a gene. Germline CDR1 reads SGHAT; CDR2 reads FQNNGV. This CDR3 region has 15 residues. CDR3 DNA: TGTGCCAGCAGCTATTGGGGGGGTTTGAGGGAGACCCAGTACTTC. As protein: CASSYWGGLRETQYF.